This T cell receptor beta chain was sequenced in a study of cytomegalovirus exposure and HLA in healthy donors. The study ran its PCR with 60 Vbeta and 13 Jbeta primers. Generated by immunoSEQ multiplex PCR, the TCRdb table keeps only in-frame clones and is missing some. This table holds roughly 180,000 clones, about four fifths found once. As regards this clone: Its specificity is not known.

Study outcomes and limitations: Sequencing likely produced, as an artifact, a cluster of highly shared sequence variants. About 150 TCR beta chains were listed as cytomegalovirus-associated. Earlier analysis looked at TCR beta V segments, and most were productive about 90% or about 30% of the time. With later analysis, a missense DCLRE1C variant became linked to TCR beta V- and J-gene trimming.

Input material: PBMCs. The receptor's source is a man aged 18 to 29 in good health and CMV-seronegative.

In nucleotides, the CDR3 is TGTGCCAGCAGCCTAAGGCAGGGGGCAGATACGCAGTATTTT. Its protein product is CASSLRQGADTQYF. The chain couples TRBV7-8 to TRBJ2-3; 7 nucleotides align to TRBD1. The V segment lost 5 bases and the J segment 4 bases; nucleotides outside the gene matches: 6. The germline V gene has CDR1 SGHVS and CDR2 FQNEAQ. The CDR3 contains 14 residues. Full variable domain (missing parts from reference TRBV7-8 and TRBJ2-3): GAGVSQSPRYKVAKRGQDVALRCDPISGHVSLFWYQQALGQGPEFLTYFQNEAQLDKSGLPSDRFFAERPEGSVSTLKIQRTQQEDSAVYLCASSLRQGADTQYFGPGTRLTVL.